This passage covers 21 T cell receptor beta chains from one sample sequenced in a study of blood T cell repertoires in COVID-19 (dated by TCRdb to 2020 to 2021). Library construction relied on the immunoSEQ multiplex PCR assay. Held by TCRdb, this immuneACCESS table contains in-frame sequences only and omits some clones. Under half of the omission traces to an unresolved V gene where checked; the cause of the rest is unknown. For this sample the table gives about 130,000 clones, of which more than 75% were detected only once. The ten largest clones represent around 5% of the sample. The sequenced sample was peripheral blood. These receptors came from a woman in her 70s with COVID-19, enrolled during active disease.

This sequence joins TRBV5-6 and TRBJ2-1; 8 bases fit TRBD1. The CDR3 contains 13 residues. Trimming at V came to 4 bases and at J to 14 bases, leaving 11 bases not matched to a gene. Germline CDR1 and CDR2: SGHDT and YYEEEE. The CDR3 is CASSPKPGQGEFF. The DNA for the CDR3 is TGTGCCAGCAGCCCTAAGCCAGGACAGGGCGAGTTCTTC.

The V call is TRBV29-1, the J call TRBJ1-4, with D tentatively TRBD1 (5 bases). The germline V gene encodes CDR1 SQVTM and CDR2 ANQGSEA. V was pared by 3 bases and J by 8 bases, with 13 bases between. The CDR3 extends over 13 amino acids. CDR3 DNA sequence: TGCAGCGTTGACGAGGGGCGGGGGGAAAAACTGTTTTTT. Protein sequence: CSVDEGRGEKLFF.

This clone came up a few times. The chain links TRBV7-6 to TRBJ1-1; D is ambiguous. Deletions cut 5 bases from V and 0 bases from J, with 25 bases between. CDR1 is SGHVS and CDR2 is FNYEAQ in the germline V gene. The CDR3 runs to 19 residues. The CDR3 loop is CASSLRQSPRTGMNTEAFF. CDR3 DNA sequence: TGTGCCAGCAGCCTCAGACAAAGCCCCCGGACGGGGATGAACACTGAAGCTTTCTTT. Based on the CDR3 plus reference TRBV7-6 and TRBJ1-1, the full variable domain is GAGVSQSPRYKVTKRGQDVALRCDPISGHVSLYWYRQALGQGPEFLTYFNYEAQQDKSGLPNDRFSAERPEGSISTLTIQRTEQRDSAMYRCASSLRQSPRTGMNTEAFFGQGTRLTVV.

V and J are TRBV9 and TRBJ2-7; possible D gene TRBD2, 7 bases. Between the trimmed V and J ends, which lost 0 bases and 2 bases, there was a span of 9 bases. The CDR3 totals 14 residues. Germline V gives CDR1 SGDLS, CDR2 YYNGEE. The CDR3 here is CASSVGGGPYEQYF. The CDR3 DNA follows: TGTGCCAGCAGCGTAGGCGGGGGCCCCTACGAGCAGTACTTC.

The rearrangement links TRBV15 to TRBJ2-1; 9 positions match TRBD1. J was trimmed by 8 bases and V by 4 bases; bases with no gene match: 12. The germline gives CDR1 LNHNV, CDR2 YYDKDF (reference sequence). This CDR3 comprises 16 residues. The CDR3 sequence: CATSIDFGQGRHEQFF. In DNA, the CDR3 is TGTGCCACCAGCATCGATTTCGGACAGGGGAGGCATGAGCAGTTCTTC.

This chain connects TRBV11-2 to TRBJ2-3; no definite D call. Trimming took 1 base from V and 1 from J, leaving 6 bases between them. CDR1 and CDR2 (germline): SGHAT, FQNNGV. CDR3 length: 14 residues. Here the CDR3 DNA reads TGTGCCAGCAGCTTAGTACTGGGCACAGATACGCAGTATTTT. This codes for CASSLVLGTDTQYF.

The V call is TRBV7-2, the J call TRBJ1-3, with 8 bases identical to TRBD1. The CDR3 totals 16 residues. Germline V gene lookup returns CDR1 SGHTA and CDR2 FQGNSA. Unmatched junction bases numbered 5, after V lost 1 base and J lost 3 bases. CDR3 bases: TGTGCCAGCAGCTTAGGGCAGGGGGCGCGTGGAAACACCATATATTTT. Residues: CASSLGQGARGNTIYF.

The chain couples TRBV14 to TRBJ1-5, with TRBD1 matching 10 bases. The CDR3 spans 13 residues. Germline loops: CDR1 SGHDN, CDR2 FVKESK. Trimming cost V 5 bases and J 9 bases; bases outside gene matches: 4. CDR3 sequence: CASSTRDRGPQHF. In DNA, the CDR3 is TGTGCCAGCAGCACCCGGGACAGGGGGCCCCAGCATTTT.

This chain uses TRBV28 with TRBJ1-1, with D unclear. The ends were cut back, 3 bases at V and 7 bases at J, with 6 bases in the middle. Germline assignment: CDR1 MDHEN and CDR2 SYDVKM. This CDR3 has 11 amino acids. The CDR3 DNA is TGTGCCAGCAGTTTGCAGGATGAAGCTTTCTTT. Translation: CASSLQDEAFF.

The J gene is TRBJ2-1, the V gene TRBV20-1; weak D call: TRBD2 (5 bases). V was trimmed by 3 bases and J by 0 bases, leaving 15 bases between them. The CDR3 runs to 16 residues. Per the germline V gene, CDR1 is DFQATT and CDR2 is SNEGSKA (reference sequence). CDR3 nucleotide sequence: TGCAGTGCTAGTAGCCAGCGGCGGAGCTCCTACAATGAGCAGTTCTTC. Encoded protein: CSASSQRRSSYNEQFF.

V and J are TRBV3-1 (or the pseudogene TRBV3-2) and TRBJ2-5; TRBD2 agrees at 11 bases. The germline CDR1 and CDR2 sequences are LGHDT and YNNKEL (reference sequence). This CDR3 has 12 residues. After removal of 8 bases from V and 5 bases from J, the junction contained 1 base not matched to a gene. CDR3 loop: CASGTSGETQYF. The CDR3 coding sequence is TGTGCCAGCGGGACTAGCGGTGAGACCCAGTACTTC.

The V call is TRBV6-5, the J call TRBJ1-6; D might be TRBD1 (5 bases). Trimming removed 6 bases at V and 6 bases at J, with 15 bases between. Germline assignment: CDR1 MNHEY and CDR2 SVGAGI. This CDR3 contains 15 residues. The CDR3 DNA reads TGTGCCAGCAGCCGGGAGACAGTTCCTAATTCACCCCTCCACTTT. This encodes CASSRETVPNSPLHF.

The V and J genes are TRBV18 and TRBJ1-1; D gene ambiguous. Germline V gene sequence: CDR1 KGHSH, CDR2 LQKENI. The CDR3 runs 16 residues. The V and J ends lost 1 base and 0 bases respectively, with 12 bases between them. Written as DNA, the CDR3 is TGTGCCAGCTCACCACAAGTTACAAGTTTGAACACTGAAGCTTTCTTT. Translation gives CASSPQVTSLNTEAFF.

This chain connects TRBV11-2 to TRBJ2-3; 9 bases line up with TRBD2. The J segment lost 6 bases and the V segment lost 5 bases, leaving 9 bases of the junction unmatched. This CDR3 contains 15 residues. Germline CDR1 is SGHAT and CDR2 is FQNNGV. For the CDR3, the DNA is TGTGCCAGCAGCGCCCTCCTAGCGGGGAGCGATACGCAGTATTTT. It encodes CASSALLAGSDTQYF.

This clone was detected only a few times. The chain has TRBV3-1 (or the pseudogene TRBV3-2) and TRBJ2-2, with D perhaps matching TRBD2 (5 bases). Trimming cost V 4 bases and J 8 bases, with 8 bases left between them. Germline assignment: CDR1 LGHDT and CDR2 YNNKEL (reference sequence). This CDR3 contains 12 residues. CDR3 residues: CASSLLVGELFF. The CDR3 DNA is TGTGCCAGCAGCCTACTAGTGGGGGAGCTGTTTTTT.

V usage is TRBV7-2 and J usage is TRBJ1-3; 7 bases map to TRBD1. The ends lost 1 base at V and 0 bases at J; junction bases unmatched: 6. The CDR3 extends over 17 amino acids. Looked up from germline, CDR1 is SGHTA and CDR2 is FQGNSA. The CDR3: CASSLGGTAVSGNTIYF. CDR3 sequence (DNA): TGTGCCAGCAGCTTAGGGGGGACAGCCGTCTCTGGAAACACCATATATTTT.

This clone has just a few counts. The chain joins TRBV2 to TRBJ2-5; a possible D gene is TRBD1 (6 bases). Germline V gene lookup returns CDR1 SNHLY and CDR2 FYNNEI. The CDR3 loop spans 16 amino acids. With 4 bases removed from V and 5 bases from J, the gap between germline ends came to 20 bases. The CDR3 region has the DNA TGTGCCAGCAGTGCGTTAGGGGGATTGGGTCGGGAGACCCAGTACTTC. It is translated as CASSALGGLGRETQYF.

The chain combines TRBV5-6 with TRBJ2-1; tentatively, D is TRBD1 (7 bases). Germline-derived CDR1 and CDR2 are SGHDT and YYEEEE. The V end lost 0 bases, the J end lost 7 bases, and 17 bases lay between the germline ends. This CDR3 region has 16 residues. CDR3 DNA sequence: TGTGCCAGCAGCTTGGCCGGGGCAGGGGGGAGGAATGAGCAGTTCTTC. The encoded protein is CASSLAGAGGRNEQFF.

This chain joins TRBV9 and TRBJ2-7; 8 positions agree with TRBD1. This CDR3 comprises 16 residues. Germline V lookup: CDR1 SGDLS, CDR2 YYNGEE. After removal of 4 bases from V and 2 bases from J, the junction contained 11 bases not matched to a gene. The CDR3 here is CASSPPQGEKAYEQYF. The CDR3, as DNA: TGTGCCAGCAGCCCTCCACAGGGGGAGAAGGCCTACGAGCAGTACTTC.

CDR3 region: CASTTTRGQPQHF. In DNA form, the CDR3 reads TGTGCCAGCACGACCACAAGGGGTCAGCCCCAGCATTTT. V usage is TRBV12-3 or TRBV12-4 and J usage is TRBJ1-5, with D possibly TRBD1 on 5 matching bases. The CDR3 has 13 residues. Trimming removed 7 bases at V and 6 bases at J, with 13 bases between.

This chain connects TRBV7-2 to TRBJ1-3; perhaps TRBD1 as D (6 bases). Between the trimmed V and J ends, which lost 5 bases and 3 bases, there was a span of 17 bases. Germline CDR1 and CDR2: SGHTA and FQGNSA. This CDR3 spans 16 amino acids. The CDR3 DNA is TGTGCCAGCAGCCAGGACAGTAGCAGGGGTGGAAACACCATATATTTT. Its translation: CASSQDSSRGGNTIYF. The complete variable domain, with remaining parts taken from reference TRBV7-2 and TRBJ1-3, reads GAGVSQSPSNKVTEKGKDVELRCDPISGHTALYWYRQSLGQGLEFLIYFQGNSAPDKSGLPSDRFSAERTGGSVSTLTIQRTQQEDSAVYLCASSQDSSRGGNTIYFGEGSWLTVV.